This T cell receptor beta chain came from a study of cytomegalovirus exposure and HLA in healthy donors. Amplification used 60 Vbeta primers and 13 Jbeta primers. Clones were sequenced by immunoSEQ multiplex PCR, and TCRdb holds only the in-frame ones, with some missing. The data show roughly 230,000 clones, nearly 95% seen once. The length of the CDR3 is 13 residues. Trimming shortened V by 4 bases and J by 8 bases, and 14 bases separated the two germline ends. Germline lookup yields CDR1 MDHEN and CDR2 SYDVKM. The chain joins TRBV28 to TRBJ1-1; no definite D call. The sequenced sample was PBMCs. This clonotype was obtained from a girl aged 2-10 years in good health and CMV-seronegative. CDR3: CASSSPPGPEAFF. The CDR3 region has the DNA TGTGCCAGCAGTTCTCCCCCGGGTCCAGAAGCTTTCTTT.